This TCR beta chain is from a study of identical twins. Findings and limits, study-wide: Memory repertoires lacked the insertion deficit that abundant cord blood beta clonotypes showed. Twins' surplus sharing was weaker for beta out-of-frame sequences.

This clonotype was detected many times. The target antigen is unknown. Each cDNA held unique molecular identifiers, and template switching gave it a universal primer site. TCRdb re-derived calls from the 5' RACE reads in MiXCR, one entry per CDR3 protein. The data show 1.5 million to 2 million distinct CDR3 sequences, with about 32% seen just once and around 0.3% held by the top ten. The CDR3 runs 15 residues. Germline loops: CDR1 LGHDT, CDR2 YNNKEL (reference sequence). Trimming removed 4 bases at V and 3 bases at J, with 14 bases between. The chain carries TRBV3-1 and TRBJ2-3, with D possibly TRBD2 on 6 matching bases. Sequencing input: cord blood. This receptor was taken from a newborn girl in good health. CDR3 DNA: TGTGCCAGCAGCCCCTCCAGCGGGTCAACAGATACGCAGTATTTT. It specifies CASSPSSGSTDTQYF.